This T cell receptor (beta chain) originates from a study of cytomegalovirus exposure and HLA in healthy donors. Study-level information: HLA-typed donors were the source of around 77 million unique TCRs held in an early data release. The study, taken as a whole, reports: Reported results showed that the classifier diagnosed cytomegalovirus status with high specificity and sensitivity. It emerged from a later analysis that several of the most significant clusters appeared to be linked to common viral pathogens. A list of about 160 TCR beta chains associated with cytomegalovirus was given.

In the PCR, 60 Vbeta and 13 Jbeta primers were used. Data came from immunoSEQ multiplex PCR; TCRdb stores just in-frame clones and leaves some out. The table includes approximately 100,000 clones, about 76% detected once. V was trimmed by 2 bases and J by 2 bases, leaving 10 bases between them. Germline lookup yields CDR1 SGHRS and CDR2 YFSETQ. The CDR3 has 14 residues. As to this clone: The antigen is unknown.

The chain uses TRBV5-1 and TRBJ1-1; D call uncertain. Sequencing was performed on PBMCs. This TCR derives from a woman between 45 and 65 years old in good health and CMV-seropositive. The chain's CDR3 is CASSLNTDNTEAFF. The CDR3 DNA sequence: TGCGCCAGCAGCTTAAACACCGATAACACTGAAGCTTTCTTT.